A selection of T cell receptor beta chains follows, all from one sample in a study of OX40 agonist ivuxolimab in advanced cancers. Repertoires were generated with immunoSEQ multiplex PCR, while TCRdb's copy carries only in-frame clones and drops some. The profile covers some 29,000 clones, with about 87% appearing a single time and around 21% taken by the ten largest. This sample comprised CD4+ or CD8+ T cells sorted from blood, obtained in a trial of the OX40 agonist ivuxolimab. These receptors all stem from an adult with an advanced solid tumor such as melanoma, head and neck, liver or kidney cancer. The CDR3 runs from the conserved cysteine through the conserved F or W.

TRBJ2-7 | 14 | TRBV13 | CASSSRLGGNEQYF
TRBJ1-3 | 18 | TRBV19 | CASSSHAWEVHSGNTIYF
TRBJ2-1 | 16 | TRBV4-3 | CASSQGVAGTPNEQFF
TRBJ2-7 | 14 | TRBV30 | CAWSLWTGGYEQYF
TRBJ2-1 | 11 | TRBV27 | CATKQGIEQFF
TRBJ1-4 | 15 | TRBV10-1 | CASSESGQENEKLFF
TRBJ2-7 | 14 | TRBV4-1 | CASSQDHGQGEQYF
TRBJ1-2 | 15 | TRBV6-1 | CASRVGQGLNYGYTF
TRBJ1-2 | 12 | TRBV27 | CASSTGGYGYTF
TRBJ2-1 | 15 | TRBV2 | CASSEGGGKRREQFF
TRBJ1-1 | 15 | TRBV28 | CASSFLGGAGTEAFF
TRBJ2-7 | 15 | TRBV28 | CASRRTSGRIYEQYF
TRBJ1-1 | 13 | TRBV28 | CASSYRGRAEAFF
TRBJ1-4 | 14 | TRBV11-2 | CASSSGLLGEKLFF
TRBJ2-2 | 14 | TRBV13 | CASSLEGGTGELFF
TRBJ1-3 | 13 | TRBV9 | CASGRGSGNTIYF